The 5 T cell receptor beta chains in this list originate from one sample, sequenced in a study of blood T cells in healthy people across ages. The authors ran a second PCR of roughly 6 to 12 cycles using a sample-barcoded 5' primer and a J-beta primer mix. TCRdb recomputed calls from the 5' RACE reads with MiXCR, one row per CDR3 protein. The sample holds hundreds of thousands of distinct CDR3 sequences, 40% to 50% seen once. Sequencing was performed on blood. The receptors here all came from a man in his 60s in good health.

Regarding this clonotype: One junction end disagrees with the germline gene, perhaps due to a read error. The genes are TRBV12-3 or TRBV12-4 and TRBJ2-1; the D is unclear. This CDR3 comprises 11 residues. DNA for the CDR3: TGTGTCAGCAGTTTAGGGATAGAGCAGTTCTTC. Its translation is CVSSLGIEQFF.

This chain links TRBV6-5 with TRBJ1-1; 10 positions agree with TRBD1. The ends lost 3 bases at V and 6 bases at J; junction bases unmatched: 16. The germline gives CDR1 MNHEY, CDR2 SVGAGI. CDR3 size: 18 residues. The CDR3 DNA follows: TGTGCCAGCAGTTATGCGGACAGGGGGACCCCCGGGCCTCCTGAAGCTTTCTTT. Amino acids: CASSYADRGTPGPPEAFF.

This clonotype came up a few times. The chain joins TRBV12-3 or TRBV12-4 to TRBJ2-3, with a weak D call TRBD2 (5 bases). This CDR3 has 12 residues. Trimming removed 7 bases from V and 3 bases from J, with 8 bases in between. CDR3 DNA: TGTGCCAGCAACCGGGGAACAGATACGCAGTATTTT. It codes for CASNRGTDTQYF.

This clonotype has more than one count but fewer than ten. V usage is TRBV7-2 and J usage is TRBJ2-7; 7 bases are shared with TRBD2. The CDR3 sequence is 15 residues long. In germline, CDR1 is SGHTA, CDR2 FQGNSA. The J segment lost 5 bases and the V segment lost 1 base, leaving 8 bases of the junction unmatched. CDR3: CASSLDPGLTDEQYF. The DNA of the CDR3 is TGTGCCAGCAGCTTAGACCCGGGACTAACGGACGAGCAGTACTTC.

This clonotype was observed a handful of times. CDR3 bases: TGCAGTGCTCGACAGGGCTTTGAGATGGCCGGGGAGCTGTTTTTT. It translates to CSARQGFEMAGELFF. The V and J genes are TRBV20-1 and TRBJ2-2, with TRBD1 identical over 7 bases. The CDR3 extends over 15 amino acids. The J segment lost 6 bases and the V segment lost 5 bases, leaving 12 bases of the junction unmatched. In germline, CDR1 is DFQATT, CDR2 SNEGSKA (reference sequence).